A selection of T cell receptor beta chains follows, all from one sample in a study of blood T cell repertoires in COVID-19. The protocol was immunoSEQ multiplex PCR, while the TCRdb copy is restricted to in-frame clones and leaves out a portion. Of 200,000 to 250,000 clones listed, 84% are singletons. The sequenced material came from peripheral blood. These receptors all stem from a man aged 45 to 65 with acute or convalescent COVID-19. Both conserved end residues are part of each CDR3. A D gene is named only where the DNA matches it firmly. Not all rows give a size; the values are once, few, many and, for expanded clones, a class.

clone_size: -
d_call: TRBD2
j_call: TRBJ2-1
v_call: TRBV6-6
cdr3_aa: CASGLAGALPLVQFF
cdr3_nt: TGTGCCAGCGGACTAGCGGGAGCCTTACCACTTGTGCAGTTCTTC

clone_size: -
d_call: -
j_call: TRBJ2-2
v_call: TRBV6-5
cdr3_aa: CASIVANTGELFF
cdr3_nt: TGTGCCAGCATCGTCGCGAACACCGGGGAGCTGTTTTTT

clone_size: -
d_call: -
j_call: TRBJ1-6
v_call: TRBV10-3
cdr3_aa: CAISEATGLVSNSPLHF
cdr3_nt: TGTGCCATCAGTGAGGCTACAGGGCTTGTTTCAAATTCACCCCTCCACTTT

clone_size: -
d_call: -
j_call: TRBJ2-2
v_call: TRBV9
cdr3_aa: CASSVQGTAGELFF
cdr3_nt: TGTGCCAGCAGCGTACAGGGTACCGCCGGGGAGCTGTTTTTT

clone_size: -
d_call: TRBD2
j_call: TRBJ2-3
v_call: TRBV11-2
cdr3_aa: CASRQGTSGIRSTQYF
cdr3_nt: TGTGCCAGCCGCCAAGGGACTAGCGGGATAAGAAGTACGCAGTATTTT

clone_size: -
d_call: -
j_call: TRBJ2-7
v_call: TRBV6-5
cdr3_aa: CASSYSTAGSYEQYF
cdr3_nt: TGTGCCAGCAGTTACTCAACTGCTGGTTCCTACGAGCAGTACTTC

clone_size: once
d_call: TRBD1
j_call: TRBJ2-7
v_call: TRBV6-5
cdr3_aa: CASRETTGKPYEQYF
cdr3_nt: TGTGCCAGCAGGGAGACGACAGGGAAACCCTACGAGCAGTACTTC

clone_size: -
d_call: TRBD1
j_call: TRBJ2-3
v_call: TRBV4-1
cdr3_aa: CASSLKQGITDTQYF
cdr3_nt: TGCGCCAGCAGCCTAAAACAGGGGATCACAGATACGCAGTATTTT

clone_size: -
d_call: -
j_call: TRBJ2-2
v_call: TRBV5-1
cdr3_aa: CASSLSLGAANTGELFF
cdr3_nt: TGCGCCAGCAGCTTGTCCCTAGGGGCAGCGAACACCGGGGAGCTGTTTTTT

clone_size: -
d_call: TRBD1
j_call: TRBJ2-7
v_call: TRBV5-4
cdr3_aa: CASSTDRVSGSYEQYF
cdr3_nt: TGTGCCAGCAGCACAGACAGGGTTAGTGGCTCCTACGAGCAGTACTTC

clone_size: -
d_call: -
j_call: TRBJ1-1
v_call: TRBV25-1
cdr3_aa: CASRAGSWAFF
cdr3_nt: TGTGCCAGCAGGGCAGGGTCGTGGGCTTTCTTT

clone_size: few
d_call: -
j_call: TRBJ1-2
v_call: TRBV5-1
cdr3_aa: CASSRDTIYGYTF
cdr3_nt: TGCGCCAGCAGCAGGGACACTATCTATGGCTACACCTTC

clone_size: -
d_call: -
j_call: TRBJ2-7
v_call: TRBV24-1
cdr3_aa: CATSGPTAYEQYF
cdr3_nt: TGTGCCACCAGTGGCCCGACAGCCTACGAGCAGTACTTC